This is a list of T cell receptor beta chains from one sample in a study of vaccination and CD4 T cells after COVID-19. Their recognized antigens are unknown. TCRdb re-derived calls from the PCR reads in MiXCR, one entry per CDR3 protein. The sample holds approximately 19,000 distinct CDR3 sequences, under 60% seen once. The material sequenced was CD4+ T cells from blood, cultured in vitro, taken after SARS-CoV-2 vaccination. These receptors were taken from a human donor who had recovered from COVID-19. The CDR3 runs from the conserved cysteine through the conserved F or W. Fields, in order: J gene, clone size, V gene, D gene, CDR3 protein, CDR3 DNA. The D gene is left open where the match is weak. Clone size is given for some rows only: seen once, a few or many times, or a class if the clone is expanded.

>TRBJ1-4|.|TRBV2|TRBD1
CASTRGAGGTNEKLFF
TGTGCCAGCACCCGAGGGGCAGGGGGCACTAATGAAAAACTGTTTTTT
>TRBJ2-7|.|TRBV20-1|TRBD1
CSARGPGTGISYEQYF
TGCAGTGCTAGAGGGCCCGGGACAGGGATTAGCTACGAGCAGTACTTC
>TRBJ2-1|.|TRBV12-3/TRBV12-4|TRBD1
CASSLSPTGVGEQFF
TGTGCCAGCAGTTTAAGTCCGACAGGGGTGGGTGAGCAGTTCTTC
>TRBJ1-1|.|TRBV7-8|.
CASSLAETSVEAFF
TGTGCCAGCAGCTTAGCGGAGACATCCGTTGAAGCTTTCTTT
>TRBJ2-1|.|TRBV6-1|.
CASSHQRNEQFF
TGTGCCAGCAGTCACCAGAGGAATGAGCAGTTCTTC
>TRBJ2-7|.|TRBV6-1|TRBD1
CASSPRTGFYEQYF
TGTGCCAGCAGCCCCCGGACAGGATTCTACGAGCAGTACTTC
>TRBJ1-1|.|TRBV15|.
CATSRYAGSGTEAFF
TGTGCCACCTCTCGCTACGCAGGGTCGGGGACTGAAGCTTTCTTT
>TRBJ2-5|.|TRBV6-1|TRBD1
CASSLSRSQGAETQYF
TGTGCCAGCAGTCTATCCCGCTCACAGGGGGCAGAGACCCAGTACTTC
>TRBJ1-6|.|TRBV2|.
CASIQVATSPLHF
TGTGCCAGCATCCAGGTAGCTACTTCACCCCTCCACTTT
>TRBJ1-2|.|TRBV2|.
CASSVLWAESDYTF
TGTGCCAGCAGTGTACTCTGGGCAGAAAGCGACTACACCTTC
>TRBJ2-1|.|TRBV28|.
CASSFRRYNEQFF
TGTGCCAGCAGTTTTCGCAGGTACAATGAGCAGTTCTTC
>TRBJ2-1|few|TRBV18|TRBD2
CASSPQTSGGQFF
TGTGCCAGCTCACCCCAGACTAGCGGGGGGCAGTTCTTC
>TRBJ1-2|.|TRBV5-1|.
CASSLALQEDGYTF
TGCGCCAGCAGCTTGGCCTTGCAGGAGGATGGCTACACCTTC
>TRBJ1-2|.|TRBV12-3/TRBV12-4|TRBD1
CASIGTGDSYGYTF
TGTGCCAGCATAGGAACAGGGGACTCCTATGGCTACACCTTC
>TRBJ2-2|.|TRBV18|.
CASSPQAGDTGELFF
TGTGCCAGCTCACCACAGGCAGGGGACACCGGGGAGCTGTTTTTT
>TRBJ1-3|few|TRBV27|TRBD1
CASSLSGQGMGNTIYF
TGTGCCAGCAGTTTATCGGGACAGGGGATGGGAAACACCATATATTTT
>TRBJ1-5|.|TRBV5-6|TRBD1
CASSRTGYNQPQHF
TGTGCCAGCAGCCGGACAGGGTACAATCAGCCCCAGCATTTT
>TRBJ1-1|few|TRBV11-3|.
CASSTLKGTEAFF
TGTGCCAGCAGTACATTAAAGGGCACTGAAGCTTTCTTT
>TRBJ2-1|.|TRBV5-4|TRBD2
CASSPSGGRNNEQFF
TGTGCCAGCAGCCCTAGCGGGGGGCGCAACAATGAGCAGTTCTTC
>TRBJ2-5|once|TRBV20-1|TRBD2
CSATIPGTSHQETQYF
TGCAGTGCAACCATACCCGGGACTAGCCACCAAGAGACCCAGTACTTC
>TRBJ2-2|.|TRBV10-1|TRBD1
CASSDPGQGLFF
TGCGCCAGCAGTGACCCCGGACAGGGCCTGTTTTTT
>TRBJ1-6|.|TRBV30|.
CAWSATQDSYNSPLHF
TGTGCCTGGAGTGCCACACAGGACTCCTATAATTCACCCCTCCACTTT
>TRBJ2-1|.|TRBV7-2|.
CASSPHRDSNEQFF
TGTGCCAGCAGCCCGCACAGGGATAGTAATGAGCAGTTCTTC
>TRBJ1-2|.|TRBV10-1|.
CASSPSRRRANYGYTF
TGCGCCAGCAGCCCCTCAAGACGGAGAGCTAACTATGGCTACACCTTC
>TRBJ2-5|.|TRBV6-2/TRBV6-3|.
CASSPGRTQTETQYF
TGTGCCAGCAGCCCCGGACGGACCCAGACGGAGACCCAGTACTTC